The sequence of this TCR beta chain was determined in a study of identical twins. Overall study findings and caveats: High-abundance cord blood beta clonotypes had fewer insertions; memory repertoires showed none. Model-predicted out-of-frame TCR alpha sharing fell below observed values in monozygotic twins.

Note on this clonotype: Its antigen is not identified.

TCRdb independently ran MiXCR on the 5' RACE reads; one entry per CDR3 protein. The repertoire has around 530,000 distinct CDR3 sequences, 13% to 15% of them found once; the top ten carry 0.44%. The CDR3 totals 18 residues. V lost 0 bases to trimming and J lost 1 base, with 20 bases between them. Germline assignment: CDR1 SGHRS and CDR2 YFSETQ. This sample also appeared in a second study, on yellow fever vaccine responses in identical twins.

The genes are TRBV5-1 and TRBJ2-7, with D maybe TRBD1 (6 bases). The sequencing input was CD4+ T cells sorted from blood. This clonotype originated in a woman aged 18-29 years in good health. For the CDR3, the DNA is TGCGCCAGCAGCTTGGCCCCTGGTACTGCAGGACAGTCCTACGAGCAGTACTTC. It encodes CASSLAPGTAGQSYEQYF.